Below, 30 T cell receptor beta chains from the same sample are listed, as sequenced in a study of cytomegalovirus exposure and HLA in healthy donors. 60 Vbeta and 13 Jbeta primers were used in PCR. The method was immunoSEQ multiplex PCR; TCRdb's version includes in-frame clones alone and lacks a portion of them. Among approximately 180,000 clones listed, over 65% were seen once. The sequenced sample was PBMCs. The receptors originated from a young woman in good health and CMV-seronegative.

V is TRBV7-6 and J is TRBJ2-7; 10 nucleotides line up with TRBD2. Germline assignment: CDR1 SGHVS and CDR2 FNYEAQ. CDR3 length equals 15 residues. V shed 2 bases, J shed 7 bases, and the junction held 8 bases outside the gene matches. DNA of the CDR3: TGTGCCAGCAGCTTACAAGCGGGAGGGCCGGGTGAGCAGTACTTC. This codes for CASSLQAGGPGEQYF.

In DNA, the CDR3 is TGCGCCAGCAGTGGGTCTCTAAGAACCCCAAGCTCCTACGAGCAGTACTTC. Translated: CASSGSLRTPSSYEQYF. J is TRBJ2-7 and V is TRBV10-2; D not certain. The CDR3 covers 17 residues. The V gene lost 4 bases and the J gene lost 0 bases, with 19 bases spanning the gap. CDR1 is WSHSY and CDR2 is SAAADI in the germline V gene.

The rearrangement joins TRBV7-2 to TRBJ2-3, with D uncertain. CDR3 size: 15 residues. The V gene's germline CDR1 is SGHTA and CDR2 FQGNSA. V lost 5 bases to trimming and J lost 3 bases, with 15 bases between them. The CDR3 DNA sequence: TGTGCCAGCAGCCTAAGCCCGGGTTCAACAGATACGCAGTATTTT. It encodes CASSLSPGSTDTQYF.

This clone was found once. The chain recombines TRBV11-3 with TRBJ1-6, with D uncertain. The CDR3 consists of 16 residues. The V gene's germline CDR1 is SGHNT and CDR2 YENEEA. Trimming stripped 5 bases from V and 6 bases from J, with 17 bases between. DNA for the CDR3: TGTGCCAGCAGCGGAAAAAGGAACAGTTTTAATTCACCCCTCCACTTT. Amino acid sequence: CASSGKRNSFNSPLHF. The entire variable domain, with the rest obtained from reference TRBV11-3 and TRBJ1-6, is as follows: EAGVVQSPRYKIIEKKQPVAFWCNPISGHNTLYWYLQNLGQGPELLIRYENEEAVDDSQLPKDRFSAERLKGVDSTLKIQPAELGDSAVYLCASSGKRNSFNSPLHFGNGTRLTVT.

The genes are TRBV25-1 and TRBJ2-3, with D possibly TRBD2 on 5 matching bases. This CDR3 contains 12 residues. The germline CDR1 and CDR2 sequences are MGHDK and SYGVNS. Trimming cost V 0 bases and J 10 bases, with 8 bases left between them. CDR3 amino acids: CASSEYRTAQYF. The CDR3 DNA reads as TGTGCCAGCAGTGAATATCGGACTGCGCAGTATTTT.

The rearrangement joins TRBV4-3 to TRBJ2-5; TRBD2 matches 8 bases. The CDR3 runs 15 residues. Germline-derived CDR1 and CDR2 are LGHNA and YSLEER. The V and J ends lost 6 bases and 5 bases, in that order; junction bases with no gene match: 11. The DNA of the CDR3 is TGCGCCAGCAGTCCACTAGCGGCCCTGGGGGAGACCCAGTACTTC. Protein: CASSPLAALGETQYF.

The rearrangement links TRBV6-6 to TRBJ2-1; D unclear. Germline-derived CDR1 and CDR2 are MNHNY and SVGAGI (reference sequence). V was clipped by 6 bases and J by 4 bases, with 4 bases between them. This CDR3 contains 11 residues. The CDR3 loop is CASSQYNEQFF. CDR3 in DNA: TGTGCCAGCAGCCAGTACAATGAGCAGTTCTTC.

The rearrangement uses TRBV6-1 and TRBJ2-7; D is unresolved. The V gene lost 6 bases and the J gene lost 4 bases, with 13 bases spanning the gap. Germline V CDR1 and CDR2: MNHNS, SASEGT. This CDR3 is built from 13 residues. The CDR3 DNA sequence: TGTGCCAGCAGCCCCACGTCCAGGTACGAGCAGTACTTC. Translated: CASSPTSRYEQYF.

The rearrangement joins TRBV4-2 to TRBJ2-7; 10 bases fit TRBD1. J lost 5 bases, V lost 6 bases, and 1 base had no gene match. This CDR3 is built from 12 residues. CDR1 and CDR2 (germline): LGHNA, YNFKEQ. CDR3 protein: CASRGQGNEQYF. The CDR3 nucleotides read TGTGCCAGCAGGGGACAGGGGAACGAGCAGTACTTC.

V gene TRBV10-3 combines with J gene TRBJ2-7; 7 positions match TRBD2. The CDR3 totals 15 residues. Germline trimming cut 1 base from V and 2 bases from J; bases unmatched to any gene: 5. Germline CDR1 reads ENHRY; CDR2 reads SYGVKD. CDR3 region: CAISEFASGTYEQYF. The CDR3, as DNA: TGTGCCATCAGTGAGTTTGCTAGCGGAACCTACGAGCAGTACTTC.

The CDR3 spells CAISERGAYGYTF. The CDR3 coding sequence is TGTGCCATCAGTGAACGGGGGGCCTATGGCTACACCTTC. The chain recombines TRBV10-3 with TRBJ1-2, with a tentative D call TRBD1 (6 bases). This CDR3 region has 13 residues. CDR1 and CDR2 from the germline V gene are ENHRY and SYGVKD. The V and J ends lost 3 bases and 4 bases respectively, with 9 bases between them.

V usage is TRBV19 and J usage is TRBJ1-6, with D uncertain. This CDR3 is built from 13 residues. The V end lost 3 bases, the J end lost 8 bases, and 8 bases lay between the germline ends. Germline lookup yields CDR1 LNHDA and CDR2 SQIVND (reference sequence). CDR3 in DNA: TGTGCCAGTAGTATCTCGGGATATTCACCCCTCCACTTT. It is translated as CASSISGYSPLHF.

The CDR3 sequence: CASRIAGDLSYEQYF. CDR3 sequence (DNA): TGTGCCAGCAGAATAGCGGGGGACCTCTCCTACGAGCAGTACTTC. This chain joins TRBV13 and TRBJ2-5; 9 positions agree with TRBD2. The J call may be faulty, since TRBJ2-7 better matches the DNA end. Germline assignment: CDR1 PRHDT and CDR2 FYEKMQ (reference sequence). The CDR3 contains 15 residues.

The chain employs TRBV9 and TRBJ1-3; maybe TRBD1 (6 bases). Germline loops: CDR1 SGDLS, CDR2 YYNGEE. The CDR3 has 14 residues. The V and J ends lost 4 bases and 5 bases respectively, with 13 bases between them. The CDR3: CASSLGGPRNTIYF. The CDR3 DNA reads TGTGCCAGCAGCCTGGGGGGGCCGAGAAACACCATATATTTT.

The chain links TRBV2 to TRBJ2-1; D is possibly TRBD1 (5 bases). V lost 7 bases and J lost 5, with 12 bases in between. Germline CDR1 SNHLY, CDR2 FYNNEI. This CDR3 has 13 amino acids. The CDR3 region is CASIGQGNNEQFF. In DNA form, the CDR3 reads TGTGCCAGCATAGGGCAGGGCAACAATGAGCAGTTCTTC.

The chain is built from TRBV7-9 and TRBJ1-1, with D hard to call. The germline V gene encodes CDR1 SEHNR and CDR2 FQNEAQ (reference sequence). This CDR3 contains 12 residues. V lost 7 bases and J 2 bases, leaving 8 bases between the germline ends. The CDR3 DNA is TGTGCCAGCACGGGAGACAACACTGAAGCTTTCTTT. Its translation is CASTGDNTEAFF. Full variable domain (outside the CDR3, taken from reference TRBV7-9 and TRBJ1-1): DTGVSQNPRHKITKRGQNVTFRCDPISEHNRLYWYRQTLGQGPEFLTYFQNEAQLEKSRLLSDRFSAERPKGSFSTLEIQRTEQGDSAMYLCASTGDNTEAFFGQGTRLTVV.

The J gene is TRBJ1-4, the V gene TRBV2, with D hard to call. Per the germline V gene, CDR1 is SNHLY and CDR2 is FYNNEI. Deletions cut 2 bases from V and 1 base from J, with 8 bases between. The CDR3 consists of 15 residues. The CDR3 DNA follows: TGTGCCAGCAGTGAAAAGCGGCTAACTAATGAAAAACTGTTTTTT. This codes for CASSEKRLTNEKLFF.

The genes are TRBV7-6 and TRBJ2-2, with 7 nucleotides matching TRBD2. Germline loops: CDR1 SGHVS, CDR2 FNYEAQ. With V trimmed by 6 bases and J by 7 bases, 14 bases remained unmatched. CDR3 length equals 16 residues. CDR3 DNA: TGTGCCAGCAGGCCTTCTCCGGGCCGGGGGGACGGGGAGCTGTTTTTT. This gives the protein CASRPSPGRGDGELFF.

The V call is TRBV2, the J call TRBJ1-4, with 12 bases identical to TRBD1. Trimming at V came to 6 bases and at J to 7 bases, leaving 6 bases not matched to a gene. Germline loops: CDR1 SNHLY, CDR2 FYNNEI. The CDR3 is 15 amino acids. CDR3 amino acids: CASSGDRGRGEKLFF. CDR3 DNA: TGTGCCAGCAGCGGGGACAGGGGGCGCGGTGAAAAACTGTTTTTT.

This chain connects TRBV20-1 to TRBJ1-2; D not resolved. The CDR3 contains 11 residues. V lost 7 bases, J lost 3 bases, and 9 bases lay in between. Germline V gene data show CDR1 as DFQATT and CDR2 as SNEGSKA (reference sequence). Here the CDR3 reads CSGGSYYGYTF. CDR3 nucleotide sequence: TGCAGTGGAGGCAGCTACTATGGCTACACCTTC.

This sequence joins TRBV11-2 and TRBJ1-1; D call uncertain. V was pared by 2 bases and J by 3 bases, with 16 bases between. Germline V CDR1 and CDR2: SGHAT, FQNNGV. The CDR3 totals 16 residues. CDR3 region: CASSLLYGVGDTEAFF. The CDR3 coding sequence is TGTGCCAGCAGCTTATTGTACGGGGTAGGAGACACTGAAGCTTTCTTT.

The J gene is TRBJ2-1, the V gene TRBV7-9; 7 bases match TRBD1. The trim removed 3 bases at V and 4 bases at J, leaving 6 bases unmatched. The CDR3 spans 15 residues. CDR1 is SEHNR and CDR2 is FQNEAQ in the germline V gene (reference sequence). The CDR3 nucleotides read TGTGCCAGCAGCTTGGGGGACAGCGGTTACAATGAGCAGTTCTTC. Translated: CASSLGDSGYNEQFF.

The CDR3 loop is CASELSLSTDTQYF. CDR3 coding DNA: TGTGCCAGCGAGCTCTCTCTAAGCACAGATACGCAGTATTTT. The V and J genes are TRBV7-9 and TRBJ2-3; D is uncertain. The CDR3 spans 14 residues. V was cut by 8 bases and J by 0 bases, with 12 bases left in between. Germline loops: CDR1 SEHNR, CDR2 FQNEAQ (reference sequence).

The chain carries TRBV7-3 and TRBJ2-2; 8 bases match TRBD1. Germline V CDR1 and CDR2: SGHTA, FQGTGA. The CDR3 extends over 16 amino acids. J lost 7 bases, V lost 2 bases, and 9 bases had no gene match. This CDR3 is CASSLAGQGSGGELFF. The CDR3 coding sequence is TGTGCCAGCAGCTTAGCTGGACAGGGTTCCGGCGGGGAGCTGTTTTTT.

The V gene is TRBV27, the J gene TRBJ1-4; 10 positions agree with TRBD1. The CDR3 is 15 amino acids. Germline CDR1 reads MNHEY; CDR2 reads SMNVEV (reference sequence). Trimming removed 5 bases from V and 8 bases from J; junction bases left unmatched: 8. CDR3 amino acids: CASSPSGTGVEKLFF. CDR3 bases: TGTGCCAGCAGTCCTTCCGGGACAGGGGTCGAAAAACTGTTTTTT.

In DNA, the CDR3 is TGTGCCAGCAGCTTAGCTCTCGGGGCAGGGGGCGGCGGCTACACCTTC. Residues: CASSLALGAGGGGYTF. This chain connects TRBV11-2 to TRBJ1-2, with 8 nucleotides matching TRBD1. This CDR3 has 16 amino acids. Germline V gene lookup returns CDR1 SGHAT and CDR2 FQNNGV. V lost 1 base and J lost 8; bases outside the gene matches: 12.

The chain is built from TRBV5-5 and TRBJ1-5; D ambiguous. Germline V lookup: CDR1 SGHKS, CDR2 YYEKEE (reference sequence). V was shortened by 3 bases and J by 2 bases, with 12 bases between the two germline ends. CDR3 size: 15 residues. The DNA of the CDR3 is TGTGCCAGCAGCTCTAGCCCCGGGGGCAATCAGCCCCAGCATTTT. Translating it yields CASSSSPGGNQPQHF.

The V and J genes are TRBV5-6 and TRBJ1-3, with a tentative D call TRBD1 (6 bases). Germline V gives CDR1 SGHDT, CDR2 YYEEEE. V lost 1 base, J lost 0 bases, and 20 bases lay in between. This CDR3 region has 19 residues. CDR3 region: CASSLRGWGHPSSGNTIYF. The CDR3 DNA reads as TGTGCCAGCAGCTTGAGGGGGTGGGGACACCCTAGCTCTGGAAACACCATATATTTT.

The rearrangement joins TRBV9 to TRBJ2-2; D gene ambiguous. Trimming cost V 7 bases and J 0 bases, with 10 bases left between them. This CDR3 has 14 amino acids. CDR1 SGDLS and CDR2 YYNGEE come from the germline V gene. CDR3 amino acids: CASRGQTNTGELFF. The CDR3 DNA reads as TGTGCCAGCCGTGGGCAGACGAACACCGGGGAGCTGTTTTTT.

A few counts support this clone. The chain has TRBV15 and TRBJ1-1; D remains unclear. The CDR3 length is 13 residues. Trimming took 1 base from V and 5 from J, leaving 8 bases between them. Germline V gene lookup returns CDR1 LNHNV and CDR2 YYDKDF (reference sequence). CDR3 in DNA: TGTGCCACCAGCAGAGGGCCCGGGACTGAAGCTTTCTTT. Translated, it gives CATSRGPGTEAFF. Supplemented by reference TRBV15 and TRBJ1-1, the full variable domain reads DAMVIQNPRYQVTQFGKPVTLSCSQTLNHNVMYWYQQKSSQAPKLLFHYYDKDFNNEADTPDNFQSRRPNTSFCFLDIRSPGLGDTAMYLCATSRGPGTEAFFGQGTRLTVV.